This T cell receptor (beta chain) comes out of a study of identical twins (dated by TCRdb to 2015 to 2016). With respect to the entire study: TCR alpha and beta repertoires from monozygotic twins, unrelated adults of various ages and cord blood were deep-sequenced to test whether fetal clonotypes persist. To rule out contamination, replicate twin experiments were performed at different times with different library preparation protocols. What the research found in general, with its limitations: Out-of-frame TCR alpha sharing in monozygotic twins was systematically underestimated by recombination models, whereas sharing between unrelated individuals was in agreement with the recombination models. Compared with coincidental sharing between unrelated individuals, an excess of low generation-probability sequences was observed among out-of-frame TCR alpha sequences shared between twins. Invariant T cells such as MAIT and iNKT could partly confound zero-insertion analyses, although diverse VJ usage argued against such confounding for most clonotypes. Because the same donors could not be followed over many years, the conclusions relied on cross-sectional statistical analysis. In beta out-of-frame sequences, excess twin sharing was weaker, because having fewer shared sequences lowered the signal-to-noise ratio. Fewer insertions were carried by abundant cord blood beta clonotypes, a similar but weaker trend appeared in young adult naive repertoires, and no such trend appeared in memory repertoires.

Every donor in the study was a healthy Caucasian. Three pairs of female monozygotic twins, all aged roughly 18 to 29 years, were included in the twin cohort. Miltenyi CD45RO+ enrichment and human naive T-cell isolation kits were used to isolate memory (CD45RO+) and naive T cells from PBMC. A note on this clonotype: The antigen this receptor binds is unknown. Base-call qualities are not available, and no considerably larger clone is one nucleotide away.

Between the V and J ends, shortened by 6 bases and 1 base respectively, the junction contains 12 bases. There are 14 amino acids in the CDR3, from cysteine to phenylalanine inclusive. This entry keeps only the CDR3 DNA: 42 bases, framed from base 1. Via the germline V gene, CDR1 is MNHNS and CDR2 SASEGT. The library was built by means of 5' RACE. Data came from an Illumina HiSeq 2000. A universal primer binding site was introduced by template switching, and a unique molecular identifier was present in the final cDNA, enabling accurate counting of TCR cDNA molecules. First-strand cDNA for TCR alpha and beta chains was synthesized from specific primers in the conserved constant-segment region. To control for contamination, every cDNA library was double barcoded, receiving both a SMART-Mk sample barcode and Illumina barcodes. TruSeq adapter sequences along with Illumina sample barcodes were introduced in two successive PCR steps. The Illumina HiSeq platform was used with custom primers to sequence TCR alpha and beta cDNA libraries. The source study handled its data this way. MiGEC processed the raw reads to extract unique molecular identifiers, while MiXCR was used to determine the CDR3 positions. For each individual, recombination models were inferred using an EM algorithm with the repgenHMM and IGoR tools. The tcR package in R was used for shared clonotype analysis, with sharing normalized by the product of cloneset sizes. Out-of-frame nonproductive sequences were analyzed to study raw recombination free of thymic and clonal selection effects. TCRdb reprocessed the public reads (quality trimming at Q25 with fastp, clone calling with MiXCR) and kept in-frame beta chains. Rows with one shared CDR3 protein collapse into an entry with the most common genes and DNA. For this entry, the V and J calls and clone size follow TCRdb and not the study's own pipeline. For this sample there are around 280,000 distinct CDR3 sequences; more than 6.5% appear just once. Jointly, the top ten make up less than 2.5% of the sample.

These data were also reused for a study on yellow fever vaccine responses in identical twins. From the second report: The T cell response to vaccination in identical twins was reported by the authors to appear partly convergent and partly personalized. In identical twins, the study followed T cell clones that responded to the vaccine with precision.

Sequencing was carried out using memory (CD45RO+) T cells sorted from blood. Per the publication, the cell subset or site label means: CD45RO+ enriched T cells. The sequence was collected from a young woman in good health. This sequence uses TRBV6-1 and TRBJ1-1, with the D gene too uncertain to name. The DNA is as follows: TGTGCCAGCAGCCGGTCGTTTGGGAACACTGAAGCTTTCTTT. Its product reads: CASSRSFGNTEAFF.